The 14 T cell receptor beta chains below all came from one sample that was sequenced in a study of blood T cell repertoires in COVID-19. Measured with immunoSEQ multiplex PCR; TCRdb has only the in-frame clones, and not every one. In the table there are a few hundred thousand clones, 85% to 90% of which are singletons. The sample was PBMCs or T cells enriched from blood (not recorded which). Receptors originate from a man aged 25 to 40 who had recovered from COVID-19.

The chain has TRBV2 and TRBJ2-7, with TRBD1 matching 11 bases. The CDR3 runs to 14 residues. V shed 6 bases, J shed 6 bases, and the junction held 7 bases outside the gene matches. Germline CDR1 and CDR2: SNHLY and FYNNEI. The CDR3 region is CASRRGQGVVEQYF. CDR3 in DNA: TGTGCCAGCAGAAGGGGACAGGGGGTCGTCGAGCAGTACTTC. The full variable domain, with the rest looked up from reference TRBV2 and TRBJ2-7, is EPEVTQTPSHQVTQMGQEVILRCVPISNHLYFYWYRQILGQKVEFLVSFYNNEISEKSEIFDDQFSVERPDGSNFTLKIRSTKLEDSAMYFCASRRGQGVVEQYFGPGTRLTVT.

This clone occurred once. This chain's CDR3 is CASTTTLAGGYEQYF. The CDR3 DNA sequence: TGTGCCAGCACCACGACCCTAGCGGGAGGCTACGAGCAGTACTTC. J is TRBJ2-7 and V is TRBV7-9, with TRBD2 matching over 11 bases. Per the germline V gene, CDR1 is SEHNR and CDR2 is FQNEAQ (reference sequence). This CDR3 contains 15 residues. After removal of 7 bases from V and 3 bases from J, the junction contained 8 bases not matched to a gene.

The chain employs TRBV30 and TRBJ2-7; 8 bases are shared with TRBD2. The CDR3 has 16 residues. Germline loops: CDR1 GTSNPN, CDR2 SVGIG (reference sequence). V shed 4 bases, J shed 1 base, and the junction held 12 bases outside the gene matches. CDR3 DNA: TGTGCCTGGACGAGAGCGGGAGCCACAACTTCCTACGAGCAGTACTTC. This encodes CAWTRAGATTSYEQYF.

V is TRBV5-1 and J is TRBJ1-1, with 7 positions matching TRBD1. Trimming at V came to 3 bases and at J to 0 bases, leaving 8 bases not matched to a gene. The germline V gene has CDR1 SGHRS and CDR2 YFSETQ. The CDR3 contains 16 residues. CDR3 sequence reads: CASSSGTEIMNTEAFF. CDR3 DNA sequence: TGCGCCAGCAGCTCCGGGACAGAGATCATGAACACTGAAGCTTTCTTT.

The CDR3 sequence is CASSLEAGMNTEAFF. The CDR3 DNA is TGTGCCAGCAGCTTAGAGGCAGGTATGAACACTGAAGCTTTCTTT. The chain joins TRBV7-6 to TRBJ1-1, with D hard to call. The V end was cut by 1 base, the J end by 0 bases, with 9 bases between. The CDR3 has 15 amino acids. Germline V CDR1 and CDR2: SGHVS, FNYEAQ.

The V gene is TRBV7-8, the J gene TRBJ2-3; 9 bases map to TRBD1. The CDR3 sequence is 22 residues long. The J segment lost 3 bases and the V segment lost 5 bases, leaving 27 bases of the junction unmatched. The V gene's germline CDR1 is SGHVS and CDR2 FQNEAQ. CDR3 bases: TGTGCCAGCAGCCCCCGAATGTGGGGGGGGACAGGGCCGGGTATAGGGACAGATACGCAGTATTTT. Residues: CASSPRMWGGTGPGIGTDTQYF.

The V call is TRBV6-2 or TRBV6-3, the J call TRBJ2-5, with a possible D match to TRBD2 (6 bases). Germline V gives CDR1 MNHEY, CDR2 SVGEGT. V lost 4 bases and J lost 2, with 14 bases in between. This CDR3 contains 15 residues. CDR3 amino acids: CASSSQGGAQETQYF. The CDR3 DNA follows: TGTGCCAGCAGTTCCCAAGGCGGGGCGCAAGAGACCCAGTACTTC.

The chain combines TRBV7-8 with TRBJ1-1; possible D gene TRBD1, 6 bases. Trimming left V 5 bases short and J 10 bases short, with 20 bases between. The V gene's germline CDR1 is SGHVS and CDR2 FQNEAQ. There are 14 residues in the CDR3. The CDR3 DNA reads as TGTGCCAGCAGCCAGGCCTTCGGGGGGGCAGTAGCTTTCTTT. Translated, it gives CASSQAFGGAVAFF.

This chain links TRBV4-1 with TRBJ2-3; TRBD1 matches at 9 bases. Germline V gene lookup returns CDR1 MGHRA and CDR2 YSYEKL. CDR3 length: 15 residues. J was trimmed by 6 bases and V by 4 bases; bases with no gene match: 8. CDR3 in DNA: TGCGCCAGCAGCCTCGGGACAGGGCAGAGGGATACGCAGTATTTT. It codes for CASSLGTGQRDTQYF.

CDR3 amino acids: CASSRTVYQPQHF. Written as DNA, the CDR3 is TGTGCCAGCAGTCGGACAGTTTATCAGCCCCAGCATTTT. V is TRBV7-2 and J is TRBJ1-5; D is possibly TRBD1 (6 bases). From germline, CDR1 is SGHTA and CDR2 FQGNSA. V was trimmed by 6 bases and J by 5 bases, leaving 11 bases between them. The CDR3 is 13 amino acids.

The rearrangement joins TRBV10-2 to TRBJ2-2; TRBD1 aligns across 8 bases. Germline loops: CDR1 WSHSY, CDR2 SAAADI. The CDR3 runs to 15 residues. The J segment lost 7 bases and the V segment lost 4 bases, leaving 8 bases of the junction unmatched. The CDR3 is CASSGRTGNVGELFF. CDR3 nucleotides: TGCGCCAGCAGTGGTAGGACAGGGAACGTCGGGGAGCTGTTTTTT.

V gene TRBV6-4 combines with J gene TRBJ2-1; 9 nucleotides match TRBD1. Trimming cost V 6 bases and J 6 bases; bases outside gene matches: 3. Germline loops: CDR1 MRHNA, CDR2 SNTAGT. The CDR3 has 13 amino acids. This chain's CDR3 is CASRDRGGNEQFF. CDR3 nucleotide sequence: TGTGCCAGCAGGGACAGGGGTGGCAATGAGCAGTTCTTC.

Only one count was recorded for this clone. The chain uses TRBV7-8 and TRBJ1-6, with 10 bases fitting TRBD1. The V gene end was trimmed by 6 bases and the J gene end by 0 bases; junction bases not matched to a gene: 5. The CDR3 runs 17 residues. From germline, CDR1 is SGHVS and CDR2 FQNEAQ. The CDR3 is CASRKGQGSSYNSPLHF. Here the CDR3 DNA reads TGTGCCAGCAGAAAGGGACAGGGGAGCTCCTATAATTCACCCCTCCACTTT.

Comment on this clone: Sequence at one end of the junction differs from germline and may be a read error. The V call is TRBV27, the J call TRBJ2-5; weak D call: TRBD1 (5 bases). The CDR3 is 13 residues long. The germline V gene has CDR1 MNHEY and CDR2 SMNVEV (reference sequence). In DNA form, the CDR3 reads TGTGCCAGCAGTGTATCCCCAGGGTGGACCCAGTACTTC. This encodes CASSVSPGWTQYF.